The entry below gives a single TCR beta chain sequence along with its context. Its specificity is unknown. A much larger clone differs by one base, so this may be a read error. This specimen belongs to a study of post-analysis software for immune sequencing data. Study-wide points: Patients carried four or five TRBV segments more frequently than controls did, and TRBV5-6, TRBV5-1 and TRBV20-1 were among them.

Unique molecular identifiers were built into the TCR beta cDNA libraries. It was from approximately 0.91 to 9.4 million T cells that about 500,000 cDNA molecules came. One entry per CDR3 protein, called by TCRdb with MiXCR from the PCR reads. The profile shows roughly 200,000 distinct CDR3 sequences, over 25% of them singletons. Germline values: CDR1 SGHRS, CDR2 YFSETQ. The CDR3 extends over 14 amino acids. Between the trimmed V and J ends, which lost 4 bases and 1 base, there was a span of 12 bases. The V gene is TRBV5-1, the J gene TRBJ2-7; a possible D gene is TRBD2 (5 bases). This sequence originates from a girl aged 2 to 17 with multiple sclerosis. The sequencing input was blood. The CDR3 here is CASSLRVSSYEQYF. The CDR3 DNA sequence: TGCGCCAGCAGCCTGAGGGTTTCTTCCTACGAGCAGTACTTC.